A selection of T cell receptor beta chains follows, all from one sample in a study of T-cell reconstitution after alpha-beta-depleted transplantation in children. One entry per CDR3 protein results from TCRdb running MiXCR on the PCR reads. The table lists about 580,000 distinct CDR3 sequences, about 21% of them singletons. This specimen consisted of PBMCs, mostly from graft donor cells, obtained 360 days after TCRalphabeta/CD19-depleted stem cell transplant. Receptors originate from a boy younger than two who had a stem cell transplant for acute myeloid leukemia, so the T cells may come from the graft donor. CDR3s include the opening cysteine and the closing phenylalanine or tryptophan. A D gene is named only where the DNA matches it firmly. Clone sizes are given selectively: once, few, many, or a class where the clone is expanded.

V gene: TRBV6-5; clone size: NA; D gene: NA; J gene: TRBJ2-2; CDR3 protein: CASSSAWPGGTGELFF; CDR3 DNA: TGTGCCAGCAGTTCCGCGTGGCCCGGAGGAACCGGGGAGCTGTTTTTT
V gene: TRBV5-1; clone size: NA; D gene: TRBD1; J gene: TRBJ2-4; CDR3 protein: CASSLRDRGAKNIQYF; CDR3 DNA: TGCGCCAGCAGCTTGAGAGACAGGGGGGCCAAAAACATTCAGTACTTC
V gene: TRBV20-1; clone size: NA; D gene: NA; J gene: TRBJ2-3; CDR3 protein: CSALLGDTQYF; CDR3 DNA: TGCAGTGCTCTCTTAGGGGATACGCAGTATTTT
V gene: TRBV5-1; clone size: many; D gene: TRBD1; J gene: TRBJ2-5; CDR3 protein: CASSGGGRGQETQYF; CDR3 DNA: TGCGCCAGCAGCGGGGGCGGCAGGGGGCAAGAGACCCAGTACTTC
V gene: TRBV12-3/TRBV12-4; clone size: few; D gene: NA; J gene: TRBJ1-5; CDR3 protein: CASRGGDQPQHF; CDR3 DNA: TGTGCCAGCAGGGGGGGTGATCAGCCCCAGCATTTT
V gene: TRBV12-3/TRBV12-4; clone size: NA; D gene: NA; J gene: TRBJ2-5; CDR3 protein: CASSFLRQGQETQYF; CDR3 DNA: TGTGCCAGCAGTTTTTTGAGGCAGGGGCAAGAGACCCAGTACTTC
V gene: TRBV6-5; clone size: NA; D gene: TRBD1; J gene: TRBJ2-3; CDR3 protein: CASSYSRGRGDTQYF; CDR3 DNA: TGTGCCAGCAGTTATAGTAGGGGGCGTGGAGATACGCAGTATTTT
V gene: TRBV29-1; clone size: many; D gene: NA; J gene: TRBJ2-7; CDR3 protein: CSVASGHEQYF; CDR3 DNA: TGCAGCGTTGCCAGCGGCCACGAGCAGTACTTC
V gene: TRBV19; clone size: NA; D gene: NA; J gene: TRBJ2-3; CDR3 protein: CASNWRDNTDTQYF; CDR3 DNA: TGTGCCAGTAATTGGCGGGACAACACAGATACGCAGTATTTT
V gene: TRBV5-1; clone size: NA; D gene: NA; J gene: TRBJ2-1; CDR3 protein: CASSRQGKGSYNEQFF; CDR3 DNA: TGCGCCAGCAGCCGTCAAGGGAAAGGGTCCTACAATGAGCAGTTCTTC
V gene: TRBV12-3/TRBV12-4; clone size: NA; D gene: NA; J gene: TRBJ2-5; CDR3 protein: CASSSTGFRETQYF; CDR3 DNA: TGTGCCAGCAGTTCCACAGGGTTTCGGGAGACCCAGTACTTC
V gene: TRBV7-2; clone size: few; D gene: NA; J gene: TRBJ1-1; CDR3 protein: CASSLRARTEAFF; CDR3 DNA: TGTGCCAGCAGCTTACGGGCGCGGACTGAAGCTTTCTTT
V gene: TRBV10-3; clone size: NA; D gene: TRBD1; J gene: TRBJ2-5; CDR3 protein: CAISGTGGRETQYF; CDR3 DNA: TGTGCCATCAGTGGGACAGGGGGACGAGAGACCCAGTACTTC
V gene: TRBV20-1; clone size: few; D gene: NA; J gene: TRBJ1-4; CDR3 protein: CSASPGGVPYSNEKLFF; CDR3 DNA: TGCAGTGCTAGCCCCGGCGGGGTGCCCTATTCTAATGAAAAACTGTTTTTT
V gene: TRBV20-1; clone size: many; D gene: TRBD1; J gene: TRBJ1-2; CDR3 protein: CSANSGQGYGYTF; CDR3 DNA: TGCAGTGCCAACTCGGGACAGGGGTATGGCTACACCTTC
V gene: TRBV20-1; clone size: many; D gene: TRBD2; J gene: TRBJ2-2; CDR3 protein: CSARASGNTGELFF; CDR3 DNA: TGCAGTGCTAGAGCTAGCGGGAACACCGGGGAGCTGTTTTTT
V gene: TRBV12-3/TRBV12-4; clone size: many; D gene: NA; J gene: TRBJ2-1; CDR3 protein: CASSLGGRDEQFF; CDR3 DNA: TGTGCCAGCAGTTTAGGCGGGCGCGATGAGCAGTTCTTC
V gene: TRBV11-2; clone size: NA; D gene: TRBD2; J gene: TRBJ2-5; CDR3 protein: CASSFSPGTSGETQYF; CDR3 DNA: TGTGCCAGCAGCTTCTCCCCAGGGACTAGCGGGGAGACCCAGTACTTC
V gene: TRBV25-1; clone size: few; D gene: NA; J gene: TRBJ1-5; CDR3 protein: CASPGPWRPQPQHF; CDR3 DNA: TGTGCCAGCCCTGGACCTTGGAGGCCTCAGCCCCAGCATTTT
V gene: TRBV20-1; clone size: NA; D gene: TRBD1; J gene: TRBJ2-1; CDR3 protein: CSARDWYRGDYNEQFF; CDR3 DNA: TGCAGTGCTAGAGATTGGTACAGGGGAGATTACAATGAGCAGTTCTTC
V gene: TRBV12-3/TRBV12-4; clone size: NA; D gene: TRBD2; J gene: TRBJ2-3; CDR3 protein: CASSFFGGGLTDTQYF; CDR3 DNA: TGTGCCAGCAGTTTTTTTGGCGGGGGGCTCACAGATACGCAGTATTTT
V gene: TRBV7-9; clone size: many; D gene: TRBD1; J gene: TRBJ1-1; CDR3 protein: CASSPAKTGTTEAFF; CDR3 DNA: TGTGCCAGCAGCCCCGCGAAGACAGGGACCACTGAAGCTTTCTTT
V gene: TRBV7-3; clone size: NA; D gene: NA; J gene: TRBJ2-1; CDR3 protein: CASSLTGAGVTNNEQFF; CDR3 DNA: TGTGCCAGCAGCTTAACTGGGGCGGGTGTCACTAACAATGAGCAGTTCTTC
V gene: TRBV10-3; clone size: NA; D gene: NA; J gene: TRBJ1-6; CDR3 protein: CAISPEGTNSPLHF; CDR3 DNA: TGTGCCATCAGCCCCGAGGGGACTAATTCACCCCTCCACTTT
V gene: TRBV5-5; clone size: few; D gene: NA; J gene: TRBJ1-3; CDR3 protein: CASSVRSGLNGNTIYF; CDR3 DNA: TGTGCCAGCAGCGTGAGGAGTGGGTTGAACGGAAACACCATATATTTT
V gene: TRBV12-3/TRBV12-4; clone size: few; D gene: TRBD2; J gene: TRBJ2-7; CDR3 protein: CASSFGAGGSYEQYF; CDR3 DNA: TGTGCCAGCAGTTTCGGGGCGGGGGGCTCCTACGAGCAGTACTTC
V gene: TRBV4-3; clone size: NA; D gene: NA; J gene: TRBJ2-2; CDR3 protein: CASSQSRAGTGELFF; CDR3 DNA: TGCGCCAGCAGCCAAAGTAGGGCGGGCACCGGGGAGCTGTTTTTT
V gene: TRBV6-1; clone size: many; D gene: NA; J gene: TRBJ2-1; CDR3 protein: CASSTGLSDEQFF; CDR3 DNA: TGTGCCAGCAGCACAGGGCTCTCCGATGAGCAGTTCTTC
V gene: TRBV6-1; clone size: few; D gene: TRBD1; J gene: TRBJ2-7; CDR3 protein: CASSEVPGGVYEQYF; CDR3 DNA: TGTGCCAGCAGTGAAGTGCCAGGGGGCGTCTACGAGCAGTACTTC
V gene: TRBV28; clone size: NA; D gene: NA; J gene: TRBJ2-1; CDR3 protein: CATNLHLVDEQFF; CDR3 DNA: TGTGCCACCAACCTCCACCTAGTGGATGAGCAGTTCTTC
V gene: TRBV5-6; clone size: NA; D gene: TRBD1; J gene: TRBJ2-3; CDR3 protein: CASSLDRGRIADTQYF; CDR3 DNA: TGTGCCAGCAGCCTAGACAGGGGGCGTATCGCAGATACGCAGTATTTT
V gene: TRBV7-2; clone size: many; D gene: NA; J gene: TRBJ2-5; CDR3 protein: CASSKSGVETQYF; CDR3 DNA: TGTGCCAGCAGCAAATCAGGGGTAGAGACCCAGTACTTC
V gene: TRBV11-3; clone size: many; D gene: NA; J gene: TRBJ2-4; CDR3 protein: CASSLGSLGGPGNIQYF; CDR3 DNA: TGTGCCAGCAGCTTAGGGAGTCTGGGCGGACCGGGGAACATTCAGTACTTC
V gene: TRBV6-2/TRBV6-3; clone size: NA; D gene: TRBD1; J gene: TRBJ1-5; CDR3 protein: CASRFQGERQPQHF; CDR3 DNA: TGTGCCAGCAGGTTTCAGGGGGAACGTCAGCCCCAGCATTTT
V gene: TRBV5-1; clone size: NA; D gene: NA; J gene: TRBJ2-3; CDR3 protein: CASSLAARTLRAQYF; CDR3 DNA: TGCGCCAGCAGCTTGGCAGCGCGAACCCTCCGTGCGCAGTATTTT
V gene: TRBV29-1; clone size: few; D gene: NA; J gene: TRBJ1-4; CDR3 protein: CSVLRGTEKLFF; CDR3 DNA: TGCAGCGTTCTAAGGGGCACTGAAAAACTGTTTTTT
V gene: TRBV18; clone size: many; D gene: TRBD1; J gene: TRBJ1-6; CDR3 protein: CASARDRDNSPLHF; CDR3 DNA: TGTGCCAGCGCAAGGGACAGGGATAATTCACCCCTCCACTTT
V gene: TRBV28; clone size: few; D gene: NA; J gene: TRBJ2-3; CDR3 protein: CASSSPRTGRVDTQYF; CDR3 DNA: TGTGCCAGCAGTTCGCCCCGGACAGGGAGGGTAGATACGCAGTATTTT
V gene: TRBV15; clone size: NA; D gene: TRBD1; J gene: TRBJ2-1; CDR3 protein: CATSSEITGTGFYNEQFF; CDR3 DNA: TGTGCCACCAGCAGCGAAATTACCGGGACAGGGTTCTACAATGAGCAGTTCTTC
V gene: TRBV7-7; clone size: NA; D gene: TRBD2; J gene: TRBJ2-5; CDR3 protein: CASSPDIGQAGTQETQYF; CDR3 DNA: TGTGCCAGCAGCCCCGACATTGGCCAAGCGGGGACCCAAGAGACCCAGTACTTC
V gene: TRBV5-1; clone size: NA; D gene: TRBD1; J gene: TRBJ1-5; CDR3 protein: CASSPQGALGQPQHF; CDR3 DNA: TGCGCCAGCAGCCCACAGGGGGCGCTGGGTCAGCCCCAGCATTTT
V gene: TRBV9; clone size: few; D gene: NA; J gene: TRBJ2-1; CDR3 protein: CASSGTASYNEQFF; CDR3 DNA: TGTGCCAGCAGCGGGACCGCCTCCTACAATGAGCAGTTCTTC
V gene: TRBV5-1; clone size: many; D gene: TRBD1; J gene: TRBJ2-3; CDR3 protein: CASKVPGGVRDTQYF; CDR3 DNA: TGCGCCAGCAAGGTCCCAGGGGGTGTGAGAGATACGCAGTATTTT
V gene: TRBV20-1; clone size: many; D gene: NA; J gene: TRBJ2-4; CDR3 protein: CSVPTGGIQYF; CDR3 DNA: TGCAGTGTCCCCACAGGAGGCATTCAGTACTTC
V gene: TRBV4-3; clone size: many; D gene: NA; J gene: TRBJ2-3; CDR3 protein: CASSQDPGSDTQYF; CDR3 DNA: TGCGCCAGCAGCCAAGATCCAGGGTCAGATACGCAGTATTTT
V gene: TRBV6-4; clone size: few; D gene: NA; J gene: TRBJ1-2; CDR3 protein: CASSWSYGYTF; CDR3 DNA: TGTGCCAGCTCTTGGTCCTATGGCTACACCTTC
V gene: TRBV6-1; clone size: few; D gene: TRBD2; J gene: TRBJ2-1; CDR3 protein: CASRPRAGRYNEQFF; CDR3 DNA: TGTGCCAGCAGGCCTCGAGCGGGGAGGTACAATGAGCAGTTCTTC
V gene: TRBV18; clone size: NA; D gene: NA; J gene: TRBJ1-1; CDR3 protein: CASSPGAGGNTEAFF; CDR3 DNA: TGTGCCAGCTCACCAGGCGCGGGGGGAAACACTGAAGCTTTCTTT
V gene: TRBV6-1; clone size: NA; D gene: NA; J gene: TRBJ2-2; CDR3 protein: CASSSSSGAGELFF; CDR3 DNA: TGTGCCAGTTCTAGTTCTTCGGGGGCCGGGGAGCTGTTTTTT
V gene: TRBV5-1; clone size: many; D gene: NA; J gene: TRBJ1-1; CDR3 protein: CASSSEVNTEAFF; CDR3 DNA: TGCGCCAGCAGCTCCGAAGTGAACACTGAAGCTTTCTTT
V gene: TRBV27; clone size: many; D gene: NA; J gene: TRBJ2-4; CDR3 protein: CASSLVSGRNIQYF; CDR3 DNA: TGTGCCAGCAGTTTGGTCAGCGGACGAAACATTCAGTACTTC
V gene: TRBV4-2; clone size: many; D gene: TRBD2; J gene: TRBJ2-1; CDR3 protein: CASSQVRGGINEQFF; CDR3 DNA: TGTGCCAGCAGCCAAGTCCGGGGGGGCATTAATGAGCAGTTCTTC